This note documents a single T cell receptor beta chain sequence. V gave up 3 bases and J gave up 2 bases, with 18 bases separating them. Germline V gene sequence: CDR1 ENHRY, CDR2 SYGVKD. This CDR3 has 17 amino acids. The sample belongs to a study of healthy donors' naive CD4 and CD8 T cells. Starting from approximately 500 ng of total RNA, TCR libraries were made with linear amplification. Each CDR3 protein gets one entry after TCRdb re-called the reads with MiXCR. The sample gives 150,000 to 200,000 distinct CDR3 sequences, under 85% of which show up once; roughly 2.3% is in the top ten. The genes are TRBV10-3 and TRBJ2-3; a possible D gene is TRBD2 (5 bases). Material for sequencing was naive CD4+ and CD8+ T cells sorted from blood, pooled from several donors. The clonotype originates from a pool of human donors in good health; the sample pools cells from several healthy donors. The CDR3 region is CAISERGPETTTDTQYF. Here the CDR3 DNA reads TGTGCCATCAGTGAACGCGGGCCCGAAACTACCACAGATACGCAGTATTTT.